One TCR beta chain is described in this entry. Antigen unknown. V lost 6 bases to trimming and J lost 4 bases, with 10 bases between them. This CDR3 contains 13 residues. Germline CDR1 is MNHEY and CDR2 is SMNVEV (reference sequence). These data originate in a study of cytomegalovirus exposure and HLA in healthy donors. General study results and limits: Segments of the TCR beta V type were, in most cases, productive about 87% or about 30% of the time in an earlier analysis. The study assumed roughly uniform donor sequencing depth for presence/absence analyses.

It was with 60 Vbeta and 13 Jbeta primers that the PCR ran. Sequenced by immunoSEQ multiplex PCR; TCRdb stores in-frame clones only, minus some. The table shows 100,000 to 150,000 clones, with 60% to 80% occurring only once. When sampled, the donors appeared nominally healthy, though they likely had unrecorded immune exposures. This receptor was taken from a woman between 45 and 60 years old in good health and CMV-seronegative. The J gene is TRBJ1-5, the V gene TRBV27, with D possibly TRBD1 on 5 matching bases. Specimen: PBMCs. In nucleotides, the CDR3 is TGTGCCAGCAGCCTACAGGTTAATCAGCCCCAGCATTTT. This gives the protein CASSLQVNQPQHF.